A single sample is the source of the 24 T cell receptor beta chains below, sequenced in a study of T cell changes during pregnancy in multiple sclerosis. TCRdb's table, derived via immunoSEQ multiplex PCR, lists solely in-frame clones and lacks some. Seen here are about 4,000 clones, over 75% observed once, and the top ten hold roughly 17%. Sequences were derived from CD8+ T cells from peripheral blood mononuclear cells, sampled in the first trimester of pregnancy. The source is a female donor in good health, enrolled as a control in a pregnancy study.

The rearrangement uses TRBV28 and TRBJ2-5; D remains unclear. V was trimmed by 3 bases and J by 5 bases, leaving 22 bases between them. The CDR3 has 17 residues. Germline lookup yields CDR1 MDHEN and CDR2 SYDVKM. The CDR3 region has the DNA TGTGCCAGCAGTTTGGTTGGGCAGGCGCCTGGGTTCGAGACCCAGTACTTC. This sequence encodes CASSLVGQAPGFETQYF.

The table lists this clone with a count of one. This chain links TRBV7-2 with TRBJ1-1; D is possibly TRBD1 (6 bases). The V gene lost 1 base and the J gene lost 1 base, with 19 bases spanning the gap. The CDR3 consists of 18 residues. Germline CDR1 and CDR2: SGHTA and FQGNSA. The CDR3: CASSLGAGVILGNTEAFF. The CDR3, as DNA: TGTGCCAGCAGCTTAGGAGCAGGGGTAATTTTAGGGAACACTGAAGCTTTCTTT.

This chain joins TRBV19 and TRBJ1-1, with a tentative D call TRBD1 (5 bases). Germline CDR1 reads LNHDA; CDR2 reads SQIVND (reference sequence). The ends were cut back, 7 bases at V and 5 bases at J, with 14 bases in the middle. The CDR3 runs to 13 residues. CDR3 in amino acids: CASTQGLGTEAFF. The CDR3 nucleotides read TGTGCCAGTACCCAGGGACTTGGTACTGAAGCTTTCTTT.

The chain couples TRBV7-7 to TRBJ2-5; TRBD1 aligns across 8 bases. V was clipped by 2 bases and J by 5 bases; unmatched bases: 4. The germline gives CDR1 SSHAT, CDR2 FNYEAQ (reference sequence). The CDR3 totals 14 residues. CDR3 sequence: CASSLTGGSETQYF. The CDR3 DNA follows: TGTGCCAGCAGCTTAACAGGGGGAAGTGAGACCCAGTACTTC.

The chain recombines TRBV6-4 with TRBJ2-1; TRBD1 aligns across 7 bases. This CDR3 is built from 13 residues. Losses at the gene ends were 0 bases for V and 10 bases for J; bases not matched to a gene: 3. CDR1 MRHNA and CDR2 SNTAGT come from the germline V gene. The chain's CDR3 is CASSDSDRAEQFF. The DNA for the CDR3 is TGTGCCAGCAGTGACTCTGACAGGGCCGAGCAGTTCTTC.

The chain links TRBV5-1 to TRBJ2-5; 9 bases line up with TRBD2. The ends lost 4 bases at V and 1 base at J; junction bases unmatched: 14. Germline V gene sequence: CDR1 SGHRS, CDR2 YFSETQ. The CDR3 totals 18 residues. CDR3 DNA sequence: TGCGCCAGCAGCCAAATCCATCGGGCGGGAGGGCTCCAAGAGACCCAGTACTTC. Protein: CASSQIHRAGGLQETQYF. The full variable domain, in which reference TRBV5-1 and TRBJ2-5 provide the parts outside the CDR3, is KAGVTQTPRYLIKTRGQQVTLSCSPISGHRSVSWYQQTPGQGLQFLFEYFSETQRNKGNFPGRFSGRQFSNSRSEMNVSTLELGDSALYLCASSQIHRAGGLQETQYFGPGTRLLVL.

The chain carries TRBV2 and TRBJ2-1; no clear D gene. CDR3 length: 14 amino acids. The V end lost 7 bases, the J end lost 4 bases, and 14 bases lay between the germline ends. The germline V gene has CDR1 SNHLY and CDR2 FYNNEI. In DNA, the CDR3 is TGTGCCAGCAATCTAGAATCACTTTACAATGAGCAGTTCTTC. It codes for CASNLESLYNEQFF.

The genes are TRBV30 and TRBJ2-7, with TRBD1 identical over 7 bases. Losses at the gene ends were 7 bases for V and 1 base for J; bases not matched to a gene: 7. Per germline, CDR1 GTSNPN and CDR2 SVGIG (reference sequence). This CDR3 spans 13 amino acids. CDR3 sequence reads: CALEVGQSYEQYF. CDR3 bases: TGTGCCTTGGAGGTGGGACAGTCCTACGAGCAGTACTTC.

The chain combines TRBV29-1 with TRBJ2-7; D ambiguous. Germline CDR1 and CDR2: SQVTM and ANQGSEA. V was trimmed by 3 bases and J by 1 base, leaving 7 bases between them. The CDR3 consists of 12 residues. CDR3 sequence (DNA): TGCAGCGTTGACGCAGGTTCCTACGAGCAGTACTTC. Translated: CSVDAGSYEQYF.

This clone has just a few counts. The gene calls are TRBV5-8 and TRBJ2-7; 7 bases fit TRBD2. Germline loops: CDR1 SGHTS, CDR2 YDEGEE. Trimming took 0 bases from V and 3 from J; bases not matched to a gene: 9. The length of the CDR3 is 16 residues. DNA for the CDR3: TGTGCCAGCAGCTTGGGGTCTGCCAGCGGGAACTACGAGCAGTACTTC. Its translation: CASSLGSASGNYEQYF.

This clone has just one count. The CDR3 loop is CSVEDNGWEQYF. CDR3 bases: TGCAGCGTTGAAGATAACGGGTGGGAGCAGTACTTC. The chain combines TRBV29-1 with TRBJ2-7; unclear D gene. Germline V lookup: CDR1 SQVTM, CDR2 ANQGSEA. Trimming removed 0 bases from V and 7 bases from J, with 10 bases in between. The CDR3 contains 12 residues.

CDR3 in DNA: TGTGCCAGCAGTGAACAAGCGGGAGGGAGTTACGAGCAGTACTTC. This gives the protein CASSEQAGGSYEQYF. The chain recombines TRBV6-4 with TRBJ2-7, with 10 bases identical to TRBD2. From germline, CDR1 is MRHNA and CDR2 SNTAGT. The ends lost 3 bases at V and 4 bases at J; junction bases unmatched: 6. The CDR3 runs 15 residues.

The chain employs TRBV12-5 and TRBJ2-3; D possibly corresponds to TRBD2 (6 bases). Trimming left V 2 bases short and J 4 bases short, with 13 bases between. The CDR3 has 15 residues. Germline V gene data show CDR1 as LGHNT and CDR2 as FRNRAP. The CDR3 DNA reads TGTGCTAGTGGTTTGCCCAGGGAGGCCGCAGATACGCAGTATTTT. Its protein is CASGLPREAADTQYF.

The rearrangement links TRBV6-5 to TRBJ1-2; a weak D match, TRBD1 (5 bases). This CDR3 has 15 amino acids. Trimming cost V 7 bases and J 6 bases, with 21 bases left between them. Per germline, CDR1 MNHEY and CDR2 SVGAGI. CDR3 residues: CASTDPSEVGHGYTF. In DNA form, the CDR3 reads TGTGCCAGCACCGATCCCTCAGAGGTGGGGCATGGCTACACCTTC.

The rearrangement links TRBV10-3 to TRBJ1-1; tentatively, D is TRBD1 (5 bases). V was trimmed by 6 bases and J by 1 base, leaving 15 bases between them. This CDR3 comprises 15 residues. Germline V gives CDR1 ENHRY, CDR2 SYGVKD. CDR3 protein: CAISQRERGNTEAFF. DNA of the CDR3: TGTGCCATCAGCCAACGAGAAAGGGGGAACACTGAAGCTTTCTTT.

The rearrangement links TRBV5-1 to TRBJ1-2; unclear D gene. The V end was cut by 3 bases, the J end by 1 base, with 7 bases between. The CDR3 covers 13 residues. CDR1 SGHRS and CDR2 YFSETQ come from the germline V gene. The CDR3 sequence: CASSSTGNYGYTF. Here the CDR3 DNA reads TGCGCCAGCAGCTCTACCGGTAACTATGGCTACACCTTC. Complete variable domain (other parts from reference TRBV5-1 and TRBJ1-2): KAGVTQTPRYLIKTRGQQVTLSCSPISGHRSVSWYQQTPGQGLQFLFEYFSETQRNKGNFPGRFSGRQFSNSRSEMNVSTLELGDSALYLCASSSTGNYGYTFGSGTRLTVV.

The chain couples TRBV7-6 to TRBJ2-2, with D perhaps TRBD2 (6 bases). Germline assignment: CDR1 SGHVS and CDR2 FNYEAQ. The length of the CDR3 is 15 residues. V was cut by 2 bases and J by 2 bases, with 9 bases left in between. The CDR3 is CASSLSGYNTGELFF. The CDR3 DNA reads as TGTGCCAGCAGCTTAAGCGGGTATAACACCGGGGAGCTGTTTTTT.

This clone was seen just once. This sequence joins TRBV4-3 and TRBJ1-1; no definite D call. V dropped 5 bases and J dropped 5 bases, with 9 bases sitting between them. Germline CDR1 LGHNA, CDR2 YSLEER. The CDR3 loop spans 12 amino acids. CDR3 sequence reads: CASSYGNTEAFF. The CDR3 DNA sequence: TGCGCCAGCAGCTACGGGAATACTGAAGCTTTCTTT.

J is TRBJ2-7 and V is TRBV11-2; TRBD2 might be the D (5 bases). Germline V lookup: CDR1 SGHAT, CDR2 FQNNGV. The CDR3 has 11 residues. Trimming took off 5 bases at V and 6 bases at J, with 8 bases between the two ends. The CDR3 DNA is TGTGCCAGCAGCCCTAGCTCCGAGCAGTACTTC. It codes for CASSPSSEQYF. The full variable domain, its missing parts supplied by reference TRBV11-2 and TRBJ2-7, is EAGVAQSPRYKIIEKRQSVAFWCNPISGHATLYWYQQILGQGPKLLIQFQNNGVVDDSQLPKDRFSAERLKGVDSTLKIQPAKLEDSAVYLCASSPSSEQYFGPGTRLTVT.

This clone appeared once. The chain employs TRBV11-2 and TRBJ1-2; D ambiguous. CDR1 SGHAT and CDR2 FQNNGV come from the germline V gene. This CDR3 spans 14 amino acids. Trimming cost V 1 base and J 5 bases, with 11 bases left between them. CDR3 DNA: TGTGCCAGCAGCTTAGCTGCAGGTTATTATGGCTACACCTTC. Its translation is CASSLAAGYYGYTF. Full variable domain (remainder filled in from reference TRBV11-2 and TRBJ1-2): EAGVAQSPRYKIIEKRQSVAFWCNPISGHATLYWYQQILGQGPKLLIQFQNNGVVDDSQLPKDRFSAERLKGVDSTLKIQPAKLEDSAVYLCASSLAAGYYGYTFGSGTRLTVV.

V and J are TRBV19 and TRBJ2-7; possible D gene TRBD2, 5 bases. The CDR3 is 13 residues long. CDR1 and CDR2 from the germline V gene are LNHDA and SQIVND (reference sequence). The ends were cut back, 5 bases at V and 5 bases at J, with 13 bases in the middle. CDR3 sequence: CASSWSEGNEQYF. The CDR3 DNA follows: TGTGCCAGTAGTTGGTCCGAGGGTAACGAGCAGTACTTC. Complete variable domain (other parts from reference TRBV19 and TRBJ2-7): DGGITQSPKYLFRKEGQNVTLSCEQNLNHDAMYWYRQDPGQGLRLIYYSQIVNDFQKGDIAEGYSVSREKKESFPLTVTSAQKNPTAFYLCASSWSEGNEQYFGPGTRLTVT.

This chain links TRBV29-1 with TRBJ2-7; D might be TRBD2 (5 bases). The V end was cut by 1 base, the J end by 9 bases, with 16 bases between. Germline V gene sequence: CDR1 SQVTM, CDR2 ANQGSEA. This CDR3 spans 13 amino acids. The CDR3, as DNA: TGCAGCGTTGAAGCTGCGGACTGGGTAGGGCAGTACTTC. Translation gives CSVEAADWVGQYF.

J is TRBJ1-1 and V is TRBV6-5, with D uncertain. CDR1 MNHEY and CDR2 SVGAGI come from the germline V gene. The CDR3 has 14 amino acids. V lost 0 bases, J lost 5 bases, and 10 bases lay in between. The CDR3: CASSYSLPGTEAFF. The CDR3 bases are TGTGCCAGCAGTTACTCCCTCCCGGGGACTGAAGCTTTCTTT.

CDR3 sequence (DNA): TGTGCCAGCAGCCCGCGGACTAGTACAGATACGCAGTATTTT. As protein: CASSPRTSTDTQYF. This rearrangement joins TRBV14 to TRBJ2-3; 7 bases are a match to TRBD2. V was pared by 4 bases and J by 3 bases, with 4 bases of the junction left unmatched. This CDR3 contains 14 residues. Germline V gives CDR1 SGHDN, CDR2 FVKESK.